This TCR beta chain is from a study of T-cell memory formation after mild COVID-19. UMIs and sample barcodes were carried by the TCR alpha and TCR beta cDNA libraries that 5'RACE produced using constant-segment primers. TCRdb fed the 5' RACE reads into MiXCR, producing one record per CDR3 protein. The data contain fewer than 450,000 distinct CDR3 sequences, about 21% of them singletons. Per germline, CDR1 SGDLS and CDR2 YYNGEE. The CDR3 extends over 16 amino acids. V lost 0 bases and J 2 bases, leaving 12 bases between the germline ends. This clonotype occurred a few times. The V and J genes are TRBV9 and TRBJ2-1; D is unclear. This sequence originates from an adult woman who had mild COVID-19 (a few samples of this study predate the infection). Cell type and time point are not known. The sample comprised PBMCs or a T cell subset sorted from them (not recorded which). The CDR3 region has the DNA TGTGCCAGCAGCGTAGTGGCCCAGGCAGCCTACAATGAGCAGTTCTTC. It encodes CASSVVAQAAYNEQFF.